The rows below give T cell receptor beta chains drawn from one sample of a study of Graves' ophthalmopathy and Graves' hyperthyroidism. One entry per CDR3 protein results from TCRdb running MiXCR on the multiplex PCR reads. This table holds roughly 400,000 distinct CDR3 sequences, roughly 15% found once. Sequenced sample: peripheral blood. These receptors were collected from an adult woman with stable Graves' hyperthyroidism. The CDR3 runs from the conserved cysteine through the conserved F or W. Clone size is shown for a subset of rows, as once, few, many or a class of expanded clone.

v_gene: TRBV7-2
j_gene: TRBJ1-1
abundance: many
CDR3aa: CASSLRGTFGTEAFF

v_gene: TRBV7-2
j_gene: TRBJ2-5
abundance: many
CDR3aa: CASSLVGTGGAETQYF

v_gene: TRBV27
j_gene: TRBJ1-5
abundance: many
CDR3aa: CASSAKGNKSNQPQHF

v_gene: TRBV19
j_gene: TRBJ1-1
abundance: many
CDR3aa: CASSPGTGLNTEAFF

v_gene: TRBV10-1
j_gene: TRBJ2-7
abundance: many
CDR3aa: CASRTGVSYEQYF

v_gene: TRBV15
j_gene: TRBJ2-7
abundance: many
CDR3aa: CATSKATSGRARYEQYF

v_gene: TRBV12-3/TRBV12-4
j_gene: TRBJ2-2
abundance: many
CDR3aa: CASSHAEAGELFF

v_gene: TRBV29-1
j_gene: TRBJ1-2
abundance: many
CDR3aa: CSVDFGRTYGYTF

v_gene: TRBV12-3/TRBV12-4
j_gene: TRBJ1-2
abundance: many
CDR3aa: CASAGQGTPLHTF

v_gene: TRBV12-3/TRBV12-4
j_gene: TRBJ2-7
abundance: many
CDR3aa: CASSMFRGRRDEQYF

v_gene: TRBV6-2/TRBV6-3
j_gene: TRBJ1-3
abundance: NA
CDR3aa: CASSPVGNTIYF

v_gene: TRBV6-5
j_gene: TRBJ1-2
abundance: NA
CDR3aa: CASSYASKTVYGYTF

v_gene: TRBV29-1
j_gene: TRBJ1-2
abundance: many
CDR3aa: CSVAQGLYGYTF

v_gene: TRBV12-3/TRBV12-4
j_gene: TRBJ2-7
abundance: many
CDR3aa: CASSSTGQGSEQYF

v_gene: TRBV28
j_gene: TRBJ2-7
abundance: many
CDR3aa: CASRTVSSYEQYF

v_gene: TRBV5-1
j_gene: TRBJ2-2
abundance: many
CDR3aa: CASLGNTGELFF

v_gene: TRBV11-3
j_gene: TRBJ2-7
abundance: many
CDR3aa: CASSPGLAGPYEQYF

v_gene: TRBV2
j_gene: TRBJ2-7
abundance: many
CDR3aa: CASTSGFSLAGDPEQYF

v_gene: TRBV20-1
j_gene: TRBJ2-7
abundance: many
CDR3aa: CSASALAGHSSYEQYF

v_gene: TRBV4-2
j_gene: TRBJ1-5
abundance: many
CDR3aa: CASSQRGGAGDSNQPQHF

v_gene: TRBV29-1
j_gene: TRBJ1-5
abundance: many
CDR3aa: CSPEGRGQDSNQPQHF

v_gene: TRBV6-2/TRBV6-3
j_gene: TRBJ1-2
abundance: few
CDR3aa: CASSYSRSGDDGYTF

v_gene: TRBV12-3/TRBV12-4
j_gene: TRBJ2-6
abundance: many
CDR3aa: CASSFRYSGANVLTF

v_gene: TRBV12-3/TRBV12-4
j_gene: TRBJ1-2
abundance: many
CDR3aa: CASSFENLYGYTF

v_gene: TRBV28
j_gene: TRBJ1-6
abundance: few
CDR3aa: CASRIWDSYNSPLHF

v_gene: TRBV4-1
j_gene: TRBJ2-5
abundance: NA
CDR3aa: CASSQVSGLFEETQYF

v_gene: TRBV4-2
j_gene: TRBJ2-2
abundance: few
CDR3aa: CASSRKGLTNTGELFF

v_gene: TRBV7-2
j_gene: TRBJ2-7
abundance: NA
CDR3aa: CASSSIRTSGHEQYF

v_gene: TRBV29-1
j_gene: TRBJ2-7
abundance: many
CDR3aa: CSVVSRQATYEQYF